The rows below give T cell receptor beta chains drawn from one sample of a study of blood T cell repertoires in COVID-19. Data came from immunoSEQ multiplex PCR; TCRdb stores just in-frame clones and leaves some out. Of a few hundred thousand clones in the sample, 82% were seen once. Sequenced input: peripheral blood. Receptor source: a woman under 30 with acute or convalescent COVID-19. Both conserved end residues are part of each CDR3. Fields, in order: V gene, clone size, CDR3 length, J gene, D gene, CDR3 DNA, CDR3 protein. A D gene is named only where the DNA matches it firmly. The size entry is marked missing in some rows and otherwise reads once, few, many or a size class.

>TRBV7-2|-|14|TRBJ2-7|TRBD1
TGTGCCAGCAGCTTAGGACAGGGGGCTTACGAGCAGTACTTC
CASSLGQGAYEQYF
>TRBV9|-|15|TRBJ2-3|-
TGTGCCAGCAGCGTAGGCGGAAGAAACACAGATACGCAGTATTTT
CASSVGGRNTDTQYF
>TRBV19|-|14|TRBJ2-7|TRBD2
TGTGCCAGTAGTACTCTAGCGGACACCTACGAGCAGTACTTC
CASSTLADTYEQYF
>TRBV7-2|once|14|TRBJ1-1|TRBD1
TGTGCCAGCAGCTTAGGGACAGGGCGGACTGAAGCTTTCTTT
CASSLGTGRTEAFF
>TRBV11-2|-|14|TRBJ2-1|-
TGTGCCAGCAGCTTAGTTGGCGGTAGCGAGGAGCAGTTCTTC
CASSLVGGSEEQFF
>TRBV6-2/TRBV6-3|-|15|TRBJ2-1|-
TGTGCCAGCAGTCAAATGGGAGGTGTCTACAATGAGCAGTTCTTC
CASSQMGGVYNEQFF
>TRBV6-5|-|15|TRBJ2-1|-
TGTGCCAGCAGTTACTCCGCGGGAAGGTGGAATGAGCAGTTCTTC
CASSYSAGRWNEQFF
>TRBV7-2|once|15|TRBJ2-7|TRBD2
TGTGCCAGCAGACCCGGGGGGGTAAATTCCTACGAGCAGTACTTC
CASRPGGVNSYEQYF
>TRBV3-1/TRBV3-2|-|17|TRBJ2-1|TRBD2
TGTGCCAGCAGCCAAGCCGTAAATCTAGCGGGGGGATATGAGCAGTTCTTC
CASSQAVNLAGGYEQFF
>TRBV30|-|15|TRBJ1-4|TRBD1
TGTGCCTGGAGGAACACAGGGGGCCTTGGAGAAAAACTGTTTTTT
CAWRNTGGLGEKLFF
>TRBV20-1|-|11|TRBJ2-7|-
TGCAGTGCTAGAGATTGGCAAGAGCAGTACTTC
CSARDWQEQYF
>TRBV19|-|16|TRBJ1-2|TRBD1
TGTGCCAGTAGTTCAAGCCGGGACAGGGGGAACTATGGCTACACCTTC
CASSSSRDRGNYGYTF
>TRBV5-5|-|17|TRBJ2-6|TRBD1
TGTGCCAGCAGCTTGTGGGGACAGAGCTCTGGGGCCAACGTCCTGACTTTC
CASSLWGQSSGANVLTF
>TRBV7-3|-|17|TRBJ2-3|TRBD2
TGTGCCAGCAGCTTAATCCCGGGGACTAGCGGGAGAGATACGCAGTATTTT
CASSLIPGTSGRDTQYF
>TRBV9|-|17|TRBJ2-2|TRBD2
TGTGCCAGCAGGGACCCCCTATCGGGAGGGCCCCACGGGGAGCTGTTTTTT
CASRDPLSGGPHGELFF
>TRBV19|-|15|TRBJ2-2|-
TGTGCCAGTAGTTCCGCTTTAATCAGCGCCGGGGAGCTGTTTTTT
CASSSALISAGELFF
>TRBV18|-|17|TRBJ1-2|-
TGTGCCAGCTCACAAACCGTCGACAGAGGAGCTAACTATGGCTACACCTTC
CASSQTVDRGANYGYTF
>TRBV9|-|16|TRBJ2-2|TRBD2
TGTGCCAGCAGCGCTCCGACTAGCTACCAGTCCGGGGAGCTGTTTTTT
CASSAPTSYQSGELFF
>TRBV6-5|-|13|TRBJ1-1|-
TGTGCCAGCAGTTCCTACAGAAACACTGAAGCTTTCTTT
CASSSYRNTEAFF
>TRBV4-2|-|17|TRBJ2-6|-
TGTGCCAGCAGCCAAGATTGGAGACAGTCGGGGGCCAACGTCCTGACTTTC
CASSQDWRQSGANVLTF
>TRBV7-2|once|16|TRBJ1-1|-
TGTGCCAGCAGACCCGGGTCTGGTGTGATGAACACTGAAGCTTTCTTT
CASRPGSGVMNTEAFF
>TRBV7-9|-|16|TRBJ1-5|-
TGTGCCAGCAGCACATCCAACGGACACAGCAATCAGCCCCAGCATTTT
CASSTSNGHSNQPQHF
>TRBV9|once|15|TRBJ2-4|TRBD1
TGTGCCAGCAGCCCCCGGGACAGTAGAAAAAACATTCAGTACTTC
CASSPRDSRKNIQYF
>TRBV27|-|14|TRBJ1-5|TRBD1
TGTGCCAGCAGTCCTAGGACAGGTGGCCAGCCCCAGCATTTT
CASSPRTGGQPQHF
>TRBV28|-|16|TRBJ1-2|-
TGTGCCAGCCGGAGAAACTCAGGGGTAGGGGACTATGGCTACACCTTC
CASRRNSGVGDYGYTF
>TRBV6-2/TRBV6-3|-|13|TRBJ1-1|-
TGTGCCAGCAGTGGGCCGATTAACACTGAAGCTTTCTTT
CASSGPINTEAFF
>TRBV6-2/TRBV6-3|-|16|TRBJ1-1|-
TGTGCCAGCAGTTATGGTAGGGGGACGGTGAACACTGAAGCTTTCTTT
CASSYGRGTVNTEAFF
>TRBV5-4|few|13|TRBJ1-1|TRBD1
TGTGCCAGCAGCTTGGGCAGGGGGACCGAAGCTTTCTTT
CASSLGRGTEAFF
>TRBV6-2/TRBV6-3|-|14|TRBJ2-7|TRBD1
TGTGCCAGCAGTTTCGACAGGGGTTTCTACGAGCAGTACTTC
CASSFDRGFYEQYF
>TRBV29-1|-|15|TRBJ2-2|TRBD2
TGCAGCGTCAAGCGGGAGCCCCGAGACACCGGGGAGCTGTTTTTT
CSVKREPRDTGELFF
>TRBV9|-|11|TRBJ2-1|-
TGTGCCAGCAGCGTAGATCGGGAGCAGTTCTTC
CASSVDREQFF
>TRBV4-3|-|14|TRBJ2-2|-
TGCGCCAGCAGCCAGGACTGGAACACCGGGGAGCTGTTTTTT
CASSQDWNTGELFF
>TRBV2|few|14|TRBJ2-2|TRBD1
TGTGCCAGCAGGGGGACAGGCGTAACCGGGGAGCTGTTTTTT
CASRGTGVTGELFF
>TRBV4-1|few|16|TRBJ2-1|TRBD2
TGCGCCAGCAGCGAAGGCGGGGGTGTCCGCTACAATGAGCAGTTCTTC
CASSEGGGVRYNEQFF
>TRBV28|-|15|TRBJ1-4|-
TGTGCCAGCAGTCCCTACGGGGGACCCCCGGGAAAACTGTTTTTT
CASSPYGGPPGKLFF
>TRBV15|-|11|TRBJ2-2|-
TGTGCCACCAGACAGACCGGGGAGCTGTTTTTT
CATRQTGELFF
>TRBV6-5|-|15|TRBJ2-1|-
TGTGCCAGCAGACAGCGGACTCACTCCTACAATGAGCAGTTCTTC
CASRQRTHSYNEQFF
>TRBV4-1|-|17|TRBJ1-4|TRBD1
TGCGCCAGCAGCCAAGATCAAATAGTAACAGGGGATGAAAAACTGTTTTTT
CASSQDQIVTGDEKLFF
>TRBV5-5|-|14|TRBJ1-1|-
TGTGCCAGCAGCTTGGTTATTTTAGACACTGAAGCTTTCTTT
CASSLVILDTEAFF
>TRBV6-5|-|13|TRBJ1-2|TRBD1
TGTGCCAGCAGTTACGGGACAGGGGTTGGCTACACCTTC
CASSYGTGVGYTF
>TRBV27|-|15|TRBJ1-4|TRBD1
TGTGCCAGCAGTTCCCAGGGGGCAACTAATGAAAAACTGTTTTTT
CASSSQGATNEKLFF
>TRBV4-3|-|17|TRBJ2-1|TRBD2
TGCGCCAGCAGCCAAGAATCGTCTAGCGGGAGGGGCTTAGGGCAGTTCTTC
CASSQESSSGRGLGQFF
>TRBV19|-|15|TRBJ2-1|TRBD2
TGTGCCAGTAGCCCCAGCGGGGCCGCCTACAATGAGCAGTTCTTC
CASSPSGAAYNEQFF
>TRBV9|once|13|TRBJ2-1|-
TGTGCCAGCAGCCTCCAGGCGTGGAATGAGCAGTTCTTC
CASSLQAWNEQFF
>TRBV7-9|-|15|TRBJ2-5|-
TGTGCCAGCAGCCCCGGTGGGCGGGACCAAGAGACCCAGTACTTC
CASSPGGRDQETQYF
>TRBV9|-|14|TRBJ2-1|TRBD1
TGTGCCAGCAGCGTAGAGGGGACAGTCGATGAGCAGTTCTTC
CASSVEGTVDEQFF
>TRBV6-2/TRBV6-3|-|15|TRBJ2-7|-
TGTGCCAGCAGTCGTCAACCCAGGGGATCTTTCGAGCAGTACTTC
CASSRQPRGSFEQYF
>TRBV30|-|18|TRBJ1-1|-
TGTGCCTGGAAGAAACTCCATCCAGGGAGGGAGATGAACACTGAAGCTTTCTTT
CAWKKLHPGREMNTEAFF
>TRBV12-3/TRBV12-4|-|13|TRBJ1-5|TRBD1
TGTGCCAGCAACCCAACAGGGGCAGGGCCCCAGCATTTT
CASNPTGAGPQHF
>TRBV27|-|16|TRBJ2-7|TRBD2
TGTGCCAGCAGCCGGACCGGGGGGGGCTTTCTCTACGAGCAGTACTTC
CASSRTGGGFLYEQYF
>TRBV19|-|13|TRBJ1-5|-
TGTGCCAGTAGTCAGGAGGGCACTCAGCCCCAGCATTTT
CASSQEGTQPQHF
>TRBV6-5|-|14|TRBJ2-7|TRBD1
TGTGCCAGCAGTTTCCGGGACAGGGAATTCGAGCAGTACTTC
CASSFRDREFEQYF
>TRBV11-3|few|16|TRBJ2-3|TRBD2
TGTGCCAGCAGCCCATTAGCGGGAGGGCCGACGGATACGCAGTATTTT
CASSPLAGGPTDTQYF
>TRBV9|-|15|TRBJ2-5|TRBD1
TGTGCCAGCAGCGTTCAGGCAGGGGGCAAAGAGACCCAGTACTTC
CASSVQAGGKETQYF